The T cell receptor (beta chain) under discussion was sequenced for a study of regulatory T cells in long-lasting Graves disease. With iRepertoire HTBI primers and Arm-PCR of CDR3 regions, TCR beta libraries were built. TCRdb called the multiplex PCR reads again in MiXCR, with one record for every CDR3 protein. The table lists some 560,000 distinct CDR3 sequences, 15% to 20% of them singletons. This clonotype was found many times. Its antigen is not known. Noted time point: newly diagnosed GD, antithyroid drugs for less than 3 months. TCR sequences were obtained from RNA taken from PBMCs. General study findings and limits: New patients shared approximately 1,000 public clonotypes, and persistent patients shared more, with fewer than 3,500.

The same data also contributed to another study, on T cells in Graves' hyperthyroidism and ophthalmopathy.

The receptor's source is a woman aged 35 to 60 with Graves disease. This material consisted of peripheral blood mononuclear cells (PBMCs), taken at new diagnosis, from a patient treated with antithyroid drugs.

The CDR3 loop reads CASSSGQHRTDTQYF. The DNA for the CDR3 is TGTGCCAGCAGTTCGGGACAGCATCGCACAGATACGCAGTATTTT. The V gene is TRBV28, the J gene TRBJ2-3, with 7 bases fitting TRBD1. Germline lookup yields CDR1 MDHEN and CDR2 SYDVKM. V was pared by 4 bases and J by 1 base, with 5 bases of the junction left unmatched. The CDR3 has 15 residues.